This T cell receptor (beta chain) was profiled in a study of siplizumab effects on memory and regulatory T cells. Study-wide points: No assignable naive or memory phenotype existed for roughly 80-97% of proliferating CD4+ or CD8+ clones. Some alloreactive sequences were traceable to unstimulated CD4+ memory cells, and siplizumab significantly reduced them.

Comment on this clone: Its antigen remains unidentified.

Method: immunoSEQ multiplex PCR; TCRdb's copy keeps in-frame clones and lacks some. The sample has tens of thousands of clones, roughly 86% seen once. This CDR3 comprises 13 residues. Germline CDR1 reads ENHRY; CDR2 reads SYGVKD. V was cut by 6 bases and J by 2 bases, with 11 bases left in between. The clonotype originates from a human donor in good health. The chain links TRBV10-3 to TRBJ2-7; no reliable D call. The specimen was Tregs sorted from blood. The chain's CDR3 is CAIRSTLAYEQYF. CDR3 coding DNA: TGTGCCATCAGATCGACACTCGCCTACGAGCAGTACTTC.